This note documents a single T cell receptor (beta chain) sequence. Tregs were sorted as CD4+CD25+CD127-/low cells. After constant-region reverse-primer amplification, full-length variable regions underwent semi-nested PCR with Nested Universal Primer A. TCRdb processed the 5' RACE reads anew with MiXCR; each CDR3 protein has one entry. This table holds approximately 10,000 distinct CDR3 sequences, approximately 46% found once. CDR1 is LNHNV and CDR2 is YYDKDF in the germline V gene (reference sequence). This CDR3 is 13 amino acids long. Trimming stripped 1 base from V and 5 bases from J, with 8 bases between.

The chain carries TRBV15 and TRBJ1-1, with no clear D. The source of this sequence is a female donor with breast cancer. The sequencing sample was made of Tregs sorted from a lymph node. In DNA form, the CDR3 reads TGTGCCACCAGCAGAGGGGAGACAACTGAAGCTTTCTTT. Amino acids: CATSRGETTEAFF.